This T cell receptor beta chain was sequenced for a study of control samples from healthy donors and cancer patients. Only in-frame clones appear in the TCRdb table, and some are missing; sequencing was by immunoSEQ multiplex PCR. The sample has 150,000 to 200,000 clones; approximately 94% are singletons. The length of the CDR3 is 15 residues. Germline V gene sequence: CDR1 SEHNR, CDR2 FQNEAQ (reference sequence). V was cut by 8 bases and J by 8 bases, with 24 bases left in between. J is TRBJ1-2 and V is TRBV7-9; D is unclear. The source of this sequence is a woman between 18 and 30 years old in good health. The sequenced sample was blood. In DNA, the CDR3 is TGTGCCAGCGGTAAAGCAGGTTCAGAGGCTCAAGGCTACACCTTC. It encodes CASGKAGSEAQGYTF.